This TCR beta chain comes out of a study of blood T cell repertoires in COVID-19. Study-wide background: The samples span acute and convalescent COVID-19 from the United States, Italy and Spain. T cells, B-cell-depleted T cells, or PBMCs provided the cDNA or gDNA that served as material.

CDR1 SGHTA and CDR2 FQGNSA come from the germline V gene. Between the trimmed V and J ends, which lost 4 bases and 7 bases, there was a span of 13 bases. There are 13 residues in the CDR3. Per the authors' pipeline: Using reference gene primer amplification, nucleated cell counts were estimated. Measured with immunoSEQ multiplex PCR; TCRdb has only the in-frame clones, and not every one. V, J and clone size are those of that table, while D and trimming were read from the DNA. The sample holds over 200,000 clones, about four fifths seen once. Donors were grouped by their self-reported clinical history.

This TCR was sampled from a woman aged 50 to 60 with acute COVID-19. Sequenced sample: PBMCs or T cells enriched from blood (not recorded which). The J gene is TRBJ1-2, the V gene TRBV7-2; D remains unclear. The CDR3 DNA is TGTGCCAGCAGCTCCGACGGGATAAGTGGCTACACCTTC. This sequence encodes CASSSDGISGYTF.